The 8 T cell receptor beta chains in this list originate from one sample, sequenced in a study of blood T cell repertoires in COVID-19. Clones were sequenced by immunoSEQ multiplex PCR, and TCRdb holds only the in-frame ones, with some missing. Seen here are approximately 220,000 clones, about four fifths observed once, and the top ten hold roughly 10%. The sequenced sample consisted of peripheral blood. These receptors all come from an elderly woman with acute or convalescent COVID-19.

DNA for the CDR3: TGTGCCAGCTCCCCTCCGGGGGATCAGCCCCAGCATTTT. Translated: CASSPPGDQPQHF. V is TRBV18 and J is TRBJ1-5, with D perhaps matching TRBD1 (5 bases). V dropped 6 bases and J dropped 5 bases, with 11 bases sitting between them. Germline loops: CDR1 KGHSH, CDR2 LQKENI. This CDR3 spans 13 amino acids.

CDR3 protein: CAIAGQPNTEAFF. CDR3 nucleotides: TGTGCCATCGCGGGACAGCCAAACACTGAAGCTTTCTTT. The genes are TRBV10-3 and TRBJ1-1; 7 bases line up with TRBD1. Germline values: CDR1 ENHRY, CDR2 SYGVKD. The CDR3 runs 13 residues. V shed 8 bases, J shed 2 bases, and the junction held 5 bases outside the gene matches.

The chain couples TRBV10-3 to TRBJ2-2; D is perhaps TRBD1 (6 bases). Trimming stripped 4 bases from V and 0 bases from J, with 12 bases between. CDR3 length: 16 amino acids. Per germline, CDR1 ENHRY and CDR2 SYGVKD. The CDR3 coding sequence is TGTGCCATCAGTGTACAGGGTGACGCGAACACCGGGGAGCTGTTTTTT. Translated, it gives CAISVQGDANTGELFF.

The V call is TRBV5-1, the J call TRBJ2-3, with TRBD2 matching 11 bases. The CDR3 totals 15 residues. V was clipped by 4 bases and J by 2 bases; unmatched bases: 3. The V gene's germline CDR1 is SGHRS and CDR2 YFSETQ. The CDR3 spells CASSGTSGPTDTQYF. The CDR3 nucleotides are TGCGCCAGCAGCGGGACTAGCGGACCCACAGATACGCAGTATTTT.

The rearrangement links TRBV4-3 to TRBJ2-6; tentatively, D is TRBD2 (7 bases). Germline assignment: CDR1 LGHNA and CDR2 YSLEER. The CDR3 sequence is 18 residues long. V shed 0 bases and J shed 0 bases, with 12 bases lying between them. In DNA form, the CDR3 reads TGCGCCAGCAGCCAAGATCGGGGGGCCGGCTCTGGGGCCAACGTCCTGACTTTC. This translates into CASSQDRGAGSGANVLTF.

V gene TRBV7-2 combines with J gene TRBJ1-5, with D maybe TRBD1 (6 bases). The CDR3 length is 16 residues. Germline V CDR1 and CDR2: SGHTA, FQGNSA. V shed 1 base and J shed 3 bases, with 13 bases lying between them. The CDR3: CASSLGRTAYNQPQHF. The CDR3 region has the DNA TGTGCCAGCAGCTTAGGGAGGACAGCATACAATCAGCCCCAGCATTTT.

The V and J genes are TRBV7-3 and TRBJ1-6; 10 bases fit TRBD1. Germline CDR1 and CDR2: SGHTA and FQGTGA. J lost 0 bases, V lost 0 bases, and 5 bases had no gene match. The CDR3 covers 19 residues. The chain's CDR3 is CASSLTGTGANSYNSPLHF. In nucleotides, the CDR3 is TGTGCCAGCAGCTTAACCGGGACAGGGGCGAACTCCTATAATTCACCCCTCCACTTT.

V and J are TRBV19 and TRBJ1-1; no definite D call. Germline loops: CDR1 LNHDA, CDR2 SQIVND (reference sequence). V lost 0 bases, J lost 7 bases, and 9 bases lay in between. CDR3 length: 13 amino acids. The chain's CDR3 is CASSIEAASEAFF. The CDR3 DNA reads TGTGCCAGTAGTATAGAGGCAGCGAGTGAAGCTTTCTTT.